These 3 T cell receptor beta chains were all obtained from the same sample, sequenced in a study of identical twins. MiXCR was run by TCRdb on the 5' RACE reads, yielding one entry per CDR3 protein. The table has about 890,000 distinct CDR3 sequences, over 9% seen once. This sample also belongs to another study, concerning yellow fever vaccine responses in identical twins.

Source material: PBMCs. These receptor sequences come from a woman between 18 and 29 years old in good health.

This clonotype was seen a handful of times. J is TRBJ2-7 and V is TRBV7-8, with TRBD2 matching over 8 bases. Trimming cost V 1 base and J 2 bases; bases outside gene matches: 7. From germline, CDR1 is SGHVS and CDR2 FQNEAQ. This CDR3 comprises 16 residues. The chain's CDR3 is CASSLGAGGPPYEQYV. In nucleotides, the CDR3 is TGTGCCAGCAGCTTAGGGGCGGGGGGCCCTCCCTACGAGCAGTACGTC.

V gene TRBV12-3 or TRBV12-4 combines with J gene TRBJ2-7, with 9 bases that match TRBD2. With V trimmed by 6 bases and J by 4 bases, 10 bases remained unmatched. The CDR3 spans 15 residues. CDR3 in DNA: TGTGCCAGCAGCCGGACTTGCGGGAGGGTGTACGAGCAGTACTTC. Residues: CASSRTCGRVYEQYF.

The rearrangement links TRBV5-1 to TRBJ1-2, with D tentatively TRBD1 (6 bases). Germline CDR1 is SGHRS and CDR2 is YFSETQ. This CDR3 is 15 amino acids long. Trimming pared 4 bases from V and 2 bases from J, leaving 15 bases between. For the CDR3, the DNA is TGCGCCAGCAGCCGGACTCAGGGGCGAAACTATGGCTACACCTTC. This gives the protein CASSRTQGRNYGYTF.